This T cell receptor (beta chain) came from a study of T cell responses to AZD1222 COVID-19 vaccine. Points from the study as a whole: With dominance at 160-218 and 743-854, vaccine-associated CD4 TCRs spanned spike. Repertoire sampling happened only post peak T cell response. Baseline serology detected seropositivity in only a handful of AZD1222 recipients.

Turning to this clone: Its antigen is not known.

The ends were cut back, 1 base at V and 2 bases at J, with 12 bases in the middle. The germline CDR1 and CDR2 sequences are SGHAT and FQNNGV. The CDR3 sequence is 15 residues long. The method was immunoSEQ multiplex PCR; TCRdb's version includes in-frame clones alone and lacks a portion of them. The sample has about 140,000 clones, 85% to 90% seen once. This sequence originates from an adult who received the AZD1222 COVID-19 vaccine. Sequencing was performed on peripheral blood, taken 28 days after the second AZD1222 dose. The chain combines TRBV11-2 with TRBJ2-7; D not certain. The CDR3 sequence is CASSLGGTIPYEQYF. CDR3 coding DNA: TGTGCCAGCAGCTTAGGGGGAACAATCCCCTACGAGCAGTACTTC.